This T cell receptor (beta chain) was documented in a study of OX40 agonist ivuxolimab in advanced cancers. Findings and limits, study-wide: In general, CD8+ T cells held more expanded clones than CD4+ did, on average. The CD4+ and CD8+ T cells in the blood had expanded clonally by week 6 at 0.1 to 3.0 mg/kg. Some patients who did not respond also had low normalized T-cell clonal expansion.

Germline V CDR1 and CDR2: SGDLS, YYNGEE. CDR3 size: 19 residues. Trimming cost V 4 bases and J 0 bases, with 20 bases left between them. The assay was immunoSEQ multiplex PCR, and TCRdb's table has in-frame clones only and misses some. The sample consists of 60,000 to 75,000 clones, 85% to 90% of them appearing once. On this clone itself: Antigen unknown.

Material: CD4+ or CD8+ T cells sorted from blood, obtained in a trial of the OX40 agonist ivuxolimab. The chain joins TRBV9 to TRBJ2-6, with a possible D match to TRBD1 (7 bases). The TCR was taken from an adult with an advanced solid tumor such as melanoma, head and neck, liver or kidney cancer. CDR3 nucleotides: TGTGCCAGCAGCCCAAAGGAGGGGGCAGTCTCCTCTGGGGCCAACGTCCTGACTTTC. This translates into CASSPKEGAVSSGANVLTF.